One and the same sample provided the 20 T cell receptor beta chains below, sequenced in a study of cytomegalovirus exposure and HLA in healthy donors. With 60 Vbeta and 13 Jbeta primers, the PCR was carried out. The table came from immunoSEQ multiplex PCR; TCRdb's copy has only in-frame clones and leaves some out. The sample has about 140,000 clones; 75% to 85% are singletons. Sequenced sample: PBMCs. Receptors originate from a woman between 40 and 55 years old in good health and CMV-seropositive.

The V call is TRBV7-8, the J call TRBJ1-1; 8 nucleotides align to TRBD1. Germline trimming cut 5 bases from V and 1 base from J; bases unmatched to any gene: 9. The CDR3 is made up of 16 amino acids. Germline V CDR1 and CDR2: SGHVS, FQNEAQ. The CDR3 region has the DNA TGTGCCAGCAGCCCGACAGGGGTATTAGGGAACACTGAAGCTTTCTTT. Protein: CASSPTGVLGNTEAFF. Full variable domain (remainder filled in from reference TRBV7-8 and TRBJ1-1): GAGVSQSPRYKVAKRGQDVALRCDPISGHVSLFWYQQALGQGPEFLTYFQNEAQLDKSGLPSDRFFAERPEGSVSTLKIQRTQQEDSAVYLCASSPTGVLGNTEAFFGQGTRLTVV.

This chain uses TRBV30 with TRBJ2-1; TRBD2 is a possible D gene (6 bases). The germline V and J ends were trimmed by 8 bases and 4 bases, with 9 bases remaining between them. CDR3 length: 11 amino acids. Germline V lookup: CDR1 GTSNPN, CDR2 SVGIG (reference sequence). CDR3 in DNA: TGTGCCGAGGAGGGATACAATGAGCAGTTCTTC. Translated, it gives CAEEGYNEQFF.

The chain couples TRBV19 to TRBJ2-1, with 11 bases matching TRBD2. CDR1 LNHDA and CDR2 SQIVND come from the germline V gene (reference sequence). The CDR3 has 20 residues. With V trimmed by 4 bases and J by 0 bases, 14 bases remained unmatched. CDR3 sequence: CASSTGTSGNPPSSYNEQFF. The CDR3 DNA reads as TGTGCCAGTAGTACCGGGACTAGCGGTAACCCTCCGAGCTCCTACAATGAGCAGTTCTTC.

The rearrangement uses TRBV2 and TRBJ2-7; possible D gene TRBD1, 6 bases. The CDR3 consists of 13 residues. Trimming stripped 6 bases from V and 5 bases from J, with 14 bases between. The germline gives CDR1 SNHLY, CDR2 FYNNEI. DNA for the CDR3: TGTGCCAGCAGAAGGACAGTCCTCCACGAGCAGTACTTC. It specifies CASRRTVLHEQYF.

The rearrangement links TRBV4-1 to TRBJ2-7; 10 positions agree with TRBD1. The CDR3 extends over 14 amino acids. In germline, CDR1 is MGHRA, CDR2 YSYEKL. The V gene end was trimmed by 4 bases and the J gene end by 5 bases; junction bases not matched to a gene: 5. For the CDR3, the DNA is TGCGCCAGCAGCCCCCGACAGGGGGCCCACGAGCAGTACTTC. Amino acids: CASSPRQGAHEQYF.

The chain is built from TRBV7-2 and TRBJ2-5; 9 bases map to TRBD2. The J call is uncertain, as TRBJ2-7 better fits the DNA end. CDR1 and CDR2 (germline): SGHTA, FQGNSA. This CDR3 contains 15 residues. Here the CDR3 reads CASSKRTSVAYEQYF. DNA of the CDR3: TGTGCCAGCAGCAAAAGGACTAGCGTTGCCTACGAGCAGTACTTC.

This clone was counted once. The gene calls are TRBV19 and TRBJ1-4, with a possible D match to TRBD1 (5 bases). The CDR3 runs to 14 residues. Germline V CDR1 and CDR2: LNHDA, SQIVND (reference sequence). Trimming took 7 bases from V and 7 from J, leaving 16 bases between them. The CDR3 DNA reads TGTGCCAGTATCCCGCGGGGGGAACGTGAAAAACTGTTTTTT. It specifies CASIPRGEREKLFF.

This clone has a single count. The chain is built from TRBV28 and TRBJ1-2, with 7 bases identical to TRBD1. J lost 4 bases, V lost 6 bases, and 8 bases had no gene match. This CDR3 is built from 14 residues. Germline CDR1 and CDR2: MDHEN and SYDVKM. The CDR3 reads CASSSGQDVYGYTF. CDR3 DNA sequence: TGTGCCAGCAGCTCCGGACAGGACGTCTATGGCTACACCTTC.

The rearrangement joins TRBV19 to TRBJ1-2; TRBD1 matches at 7 bases. Germline V gene data show CDR1 as LNHDA and CDR2 as SQIVND (reference sequence). V lost 7 bases to trimming and J lost 7 bases; unmatched junction nucleotides: 6. The CDR3 length is 12 residues. As DNA, the CDR3 is TGTGCCAGTACCTCGACAGGGTTTGGCTACACCTTC. Translated: CASTSTGFGYTF. Complete variable domain (other parts from reference TRBV19 and TRBJ1-2): DGGITQSPKYLFRKEGQNVTLSCEQNLNHDAMYWYRQDPGQGLRLIYYSQIVNDFQKGDIAEGYSVSREKKESFPLTVTSAQKNPTAFYLCASTSTGFGYTFGSGTRLTVV.

This clone was picked up one time. The chain joins TRBV18 to TRBJ1-5; TRBD1 agrees at 11 bases. The CDR3 spans 17 residues. Germline V gives CDR1 KGHSH, CDR2 LQKENI. With V trimmed by 3 bases and J by 0 bases, 4 bases remained unmatched. CDR3 region: CASSPGTGGYSNQPQHF. DNA of the CDR3: TGTGCCAGCTCACCTGGGACAGGGGGGTATAGCAATCAGCCCCAGCATTTT.

The chain combines TRBV5-1 with TRBJ1-2; 8 bases are shared with TRBD1. Per the germline V gene, CDR1 is SGHRS and CDR2 is YFSETQ. J lost 10 bases, V lost 3 bases, and 14 bases had no gene match. CDR3 length: 15 residues. CDR3: CASSSVTGAESFYTF. Here the CDR3 DNA reads TGCGCCAGCAGCTCCGTGACAGGGGCCGAATCGTTCTACACCTTC.

The J gene is TRBJ1-5, the V gene TRBV19; tentatively, D is TRBD1 (5 bases). This CDR3 region has 16 residues. Trimming removed 4 bases from V and 0 bases from J, with 13 bases in between. Germline lookup yields CDR1 LNHDA and CDR2 SQIVND (reference sequence). The CDR3: CASSTRGGFSNQPQHF. The CDR3 DNA reads TGTGCCAGTAGTACCCGGGGGGGTTTTAGCAATCAGCCCCAGCATTTT.

V gene TRBV2 combines with J gene TRBJ2-1; 9 nucleotides align to TRBD1. There are 14 residues in the CDR3. The trim removed 4 bases at V and 4 bases at J, leaving 2 bases unmatched. Germline CDR1 reads SNHLY; CDR2 reads FYNNEI. In nucleotides, the CDR3 is TGTGCCAGCAGTGGGGGACAGGGATACAATGAGCAGTTCTTC. Translating it yields CASSGGQGYNEQFF.

The V gene is TRBV27, the J gene TRBJ2-1, with a weak D call TRBD2 (5 bases). The V and J ends lost 3 bases and 3 bases respectively, with 6 bases between them. Germline V gene lookup returns CDR1 MNHEY and CDR2 SMNVEV (reference sequence). The CDR3 loop spans 13 amino acids. The CDR3: CASSFGLYNEQFF. The CDR3 bases are TGTGCCAGCAGTTTCGGACTCTACAATGAGCAGTTCTTC.

The chain recombines TRBV5-6 with TRBJ1-3, with D tentatively TRBD1 (6 bases). The CDR3 extends over 14 amino acids. Germline CDR1 is SGHDT and CDR2 is YYEEEE. Trimming removed 6 bases at V and 5 bases at J, with 15 bases between. CDR3 loop: CASTRTTGRNTIYF. The CDR3 DNA is TGTGCCAGCACCCGAACGACAGGACGAAACACCATATATTTT.

V usage is TRBV4-1 and J usage is TRBJ2-7, with D possibly being TRBD1 (5 bases). Germline V gene data show CDR1 as MGHRA and CDR2 as YSYEKL. This CDR3 has 15 residues. V was shortened by 1 base and J by 3 bases, with 13 bases between the two germline ends. The CDR3 region has the DNA TGCGCCAGCAGCCAAGGACAGACCCCCTTCTACGAGCAGTACTTC. Protein sequence: CASSQGQTPFYEQYF.

Concerning this clone itself: The sample contains more than one DNA sequence encoding this CDR3. This sequence joins TRBV18 and TRBJ1-1; D is uncertain. CDR3 size: 13 residues. Trimming cost V 2 bases and J 3 bases, with 7 bases left between them. CDR1 is KGHSH, CDR2 LQKENI, per germline. Here the CDR3 reads CASSPSRDTEAFF. CDR3 nucleotide sequence: TGTGCCAGCTCACCATCTCGGGACACTGAAGCTTTCTTT. Full variable domain (rest looked up from reference TRBV18 and TRBJ1-1): NAGVMQNPRHLVRRRGQEARLRCSPMKGHSHVYWYRQLPEEGLKFMVYLQKENIIDESGMPKERFSAEFPKEGPSILRIQQVVRGDSAAYFCASSPSRDTEAFFGQGTRLTVV.

The rearrangement links TRBV7-8 to TRBJ2-5; 10 bases line up with TRBD2. Germline lookup yields CDR1 SGHVS and CDR2 FQNEAQ. This CDR3 contains 14 residues. J gave up 8 bases and V 3 bases, and 6 bases lay outside the gene matches. In DNA form, the CDR3 reads TGTGCCAGCAGCTTCGCTAGCGGGAGTTATACCCAGTACTTC. Translated: CASSFASGSYTQYF.

The chain uses TRBV27 and TRBJ2-1; 13 bases align to TRBD2. This CDR3 contains 15 residues. Per germline, CDR1 MNHEY and CDR2 SMNVEV (reference sequence). V was pared by 6 bases and J by 7 bases, with 6 bases of the junction left unmatched. The DNA of the CDR3 is TGTGCCAGCAGCCAGGGGACTAGCGGGATTAATGAGCAGTTCTTC. Its translation is CASSQGTSGINEQFF.

This rearrangement joins TRBV19 to TRBJ1-5, with TRBD1 as a possible D gene (5 bases). The V end was cut by 8 bases, the J end by 11 bases, with 22 bases between. Germline-derived CDR1 and CDR2 are LNHDA and SQIVND (reference sequence). The length of the CDR3 is 14 residues. CDR3 residues: CASSQPGLPRAQHF. DNA for the CDR3: TGTGCCAGTTCCCAACCGGGACTACCTAGAGCCCAGCATTTT.